These 2 T cell receptor beta chains were sequenced from one sample in a study of technical replicates of blood from a handful of donors. This table comes from immunoSEQ multiplex PCR, and its TCRdb copy is limited to in-frame clones, with some not included. The repertoire holds tens of thousands of clones, with over 85% as singletons. Source material: T cells isolated from PBMCs. These receptors all come from a human donor in good health.

This chain uses TRBV11-3 with TRBJ2-2; D possibly corresponds to TRBD1 (6 bases). Germline V gene data show CDR1 as SGHNT and CDR2 as YENEEA. The CDR3 sequence is 15 residues long. V was pared by 5 bases and J by 5 bases, with 15 bases between. CDR3 DNA sequence: TGTGCCAGCAGCCATCCGGGACAAAGAACCGGGGAGCTGTTTTTT. Amino acid sequence: CASSHPGQRTGELFF.

The genes are TRBV7-8 and TRBJ2-7, with D possibly being TRBD2 (5 bases). CDR3 length equals 17 residues. V gave up 2 bases and J gave up 0 bases, with 17 bases separating them. CDR1 is SGHVS, CDR2 FQNEAQ, per germline. As DNA, the CDR3 is TGTGCCAGCAGCTTAAAGGCACCTAGCTCTGGCTCCTACGAGCAGTACTTC. The encoded protein is CASSLKAPSSGSYEQYF.